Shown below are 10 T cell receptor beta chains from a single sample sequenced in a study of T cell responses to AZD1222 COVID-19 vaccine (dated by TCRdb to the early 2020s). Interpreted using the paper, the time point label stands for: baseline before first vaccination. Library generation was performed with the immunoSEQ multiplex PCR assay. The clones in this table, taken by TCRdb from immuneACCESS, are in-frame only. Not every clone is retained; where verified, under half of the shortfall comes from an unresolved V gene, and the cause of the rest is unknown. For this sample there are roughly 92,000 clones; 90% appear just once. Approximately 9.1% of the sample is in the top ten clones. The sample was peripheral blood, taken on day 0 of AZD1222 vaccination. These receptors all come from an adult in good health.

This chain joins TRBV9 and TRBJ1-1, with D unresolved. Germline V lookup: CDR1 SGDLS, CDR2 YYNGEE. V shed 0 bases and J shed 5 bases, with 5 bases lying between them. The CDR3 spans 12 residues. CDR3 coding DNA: TGTGCCAGCAGCGTAGCGGGAACTGAAGCTTTCTTT. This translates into CASSVAGTEAFF.

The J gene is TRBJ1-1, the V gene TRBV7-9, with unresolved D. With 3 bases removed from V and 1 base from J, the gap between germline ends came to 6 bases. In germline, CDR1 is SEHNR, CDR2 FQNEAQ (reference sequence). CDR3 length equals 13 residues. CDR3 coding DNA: TGTGCCAGCAGCTTGTGGCAGAACACTGAAGCTTTCTTT. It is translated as CASSLWQNTEAFF.

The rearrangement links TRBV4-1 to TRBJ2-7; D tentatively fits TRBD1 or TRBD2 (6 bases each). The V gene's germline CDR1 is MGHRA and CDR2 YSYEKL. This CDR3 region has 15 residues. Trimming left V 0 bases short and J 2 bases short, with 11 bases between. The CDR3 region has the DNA TGCGCCAGCAGCCAAGATAGGGGGAGGCCCTACGAGCAGTACTTC. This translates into CASSQDRGRPYEQYF.

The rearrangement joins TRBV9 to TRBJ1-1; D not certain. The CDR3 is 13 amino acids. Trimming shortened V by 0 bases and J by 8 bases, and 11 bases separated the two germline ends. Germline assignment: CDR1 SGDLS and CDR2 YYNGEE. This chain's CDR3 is CASSVGGVSEAFF. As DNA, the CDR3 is TGTGCCAGCAGCGTAGGTGGGGTTTCCGAAGCTTTCTTT.

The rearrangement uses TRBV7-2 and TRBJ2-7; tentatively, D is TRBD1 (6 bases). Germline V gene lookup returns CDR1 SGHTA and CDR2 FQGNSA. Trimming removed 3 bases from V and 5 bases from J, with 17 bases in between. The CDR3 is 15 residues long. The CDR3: CASSFDAGTTNEQYF. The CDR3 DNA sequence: TGTGCCAGCAGCTTCGACGCCGGGACAACTAACGAGCAGTACTTC.

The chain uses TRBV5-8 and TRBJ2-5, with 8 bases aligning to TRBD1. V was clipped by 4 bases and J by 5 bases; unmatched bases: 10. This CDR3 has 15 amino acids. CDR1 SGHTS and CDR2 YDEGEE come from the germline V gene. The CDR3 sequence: CASSKGTGPGETQYF. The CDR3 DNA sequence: TGTGCCAGCAGCAAAGGGACAGGCCCCGGGGAGACCCAGTACTTC. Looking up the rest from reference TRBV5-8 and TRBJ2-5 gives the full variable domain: EAGVTQSPTHLIKTRGQQATLRCSPISGHTSVYWYQQALGLGLQFLLWYDEGEERNRGNFPPRFSGRQFPNYSSELNVNALELEDSALYLCASSKGTGPGETQYFGPGTRLLVL.

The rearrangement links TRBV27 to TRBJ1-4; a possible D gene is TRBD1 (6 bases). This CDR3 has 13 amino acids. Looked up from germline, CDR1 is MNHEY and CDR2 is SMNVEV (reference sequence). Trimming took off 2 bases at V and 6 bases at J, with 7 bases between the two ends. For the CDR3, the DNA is TGTGCCAGCAGTTTAACAGGGTATGAAAAACTGTTTTTT. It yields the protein CASSLTGYEKLFF.

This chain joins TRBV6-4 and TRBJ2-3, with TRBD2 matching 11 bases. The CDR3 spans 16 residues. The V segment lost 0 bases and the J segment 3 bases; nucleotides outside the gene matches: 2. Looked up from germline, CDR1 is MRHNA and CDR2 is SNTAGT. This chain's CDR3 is CASSDSASGGTDTQYF. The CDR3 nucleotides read TGTGCCAGCAGTGACTCGGCTAGCGGGGGGACAGATACGCAGTATTTT.

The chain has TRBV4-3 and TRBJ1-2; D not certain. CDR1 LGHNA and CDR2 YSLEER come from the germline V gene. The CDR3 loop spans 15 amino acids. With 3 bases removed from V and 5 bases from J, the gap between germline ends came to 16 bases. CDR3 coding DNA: TGCGCCAGCAGCCAGCTTCAAGGGCCACAATATGGCTACACCTTC. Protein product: CASSQLQGPQYGYTF.

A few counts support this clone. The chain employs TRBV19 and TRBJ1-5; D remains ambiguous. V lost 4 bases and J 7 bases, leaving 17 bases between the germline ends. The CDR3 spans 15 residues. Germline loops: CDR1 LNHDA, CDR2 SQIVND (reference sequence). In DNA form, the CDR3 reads TGTGCCAGTAGTACCACGGGAGAGGCACGGCAGCCCCAGCATTTT. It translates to CASSTTGEARQPQHF.